Listed below are T cell receptor beta chains from one sample, sequenced in a study of blood T cell repertoires in COVID-19. TCRdb's copy holds only in-frame clones and misses some; the assay was immunoSEQ multiplex PCR. The table includes about 90,000 clones, roughly 90% detected once. The sequenced sample was peripheral blood. These receptors originate from a man between 50 and 59 years old with COVID-19, enrolled during active disease. CDR3s include the opening cysteine and the closing phenylalanine or tryptophan. Fields, in order: V gene, CDR3 length, CDR3 protein.

TRBV27,14,CASTETDKKNIQYF
TRBV7-9,14,CASSLGVRGYEQYF
TRBV7-8,13,CASSPNRDQPQHF
TRBV27,14,CASSPRRGGEKLFF
TRBV19,17,CASSRPWGQGATGELFF
TRBV7-3,12,CASSWGGSEAFF
TRBV10-3,15,CAISHPGQGNTEAFF
TRBV3-1/TRBV3-2,13,CASSPNLNTEAFF
TRBV19,15,CASRALQPSGNTIYF
TRBV28,15,CASSWPGQGAGGYTF
TRBV10-3,12,CAISVFPSPLHF
TRBV10-3,13,CAARDRGFNEQFF
TRBV18,15,CASSPRNRGLQPQHF
TRBV6-2/TRBV6-3,12,CASSYSPNEQFF
TRBV3-1/TRBV3-2,13,CASSAEGKSEAFF
TRBV9,13,CASSVSTNQPQHF
TRBV13,17,CASSLGRGWGLNTEAFF
TRBV4-2,14,CASSRREYNSPLHF
TRBV27,14,CASSPRTGSAVAFF
TRBV6-2/TRBV6-3,17,CASSRQKAGGSSYEQYF
TRBV5-1,17,CASSSGLGGARTDTQYF
TRBV2,19,CASSEGSSGGSSSYNEQFF
TRBV12-3/TRBV12-4,13,CASSLSRIDGYTF
TRBV5-5,14,CASSLSRGNTEAFF
TRBV29-1,13,CSGGFTMNTEAFF
TRBV11-2,13,CASSDRVKETQYF
TRBV6-1,15,CASSDYRGANTEAFF
TRBV7-6,15,CASSPPGGPGNEQFF
TRBV5-8,13,CASSPRTGGGYTF
TRBV7-6,16,CASSSRGAPHYNEQFF
TRBV6-5,13,CASSPQGTGELFF
TRBV7-3,15,CASSPSADRTGELFF
TRBV6-1,17,CASSGDRTYSGANVLTF
TRBV4-1,16,CASSPRTVAGENEQFF